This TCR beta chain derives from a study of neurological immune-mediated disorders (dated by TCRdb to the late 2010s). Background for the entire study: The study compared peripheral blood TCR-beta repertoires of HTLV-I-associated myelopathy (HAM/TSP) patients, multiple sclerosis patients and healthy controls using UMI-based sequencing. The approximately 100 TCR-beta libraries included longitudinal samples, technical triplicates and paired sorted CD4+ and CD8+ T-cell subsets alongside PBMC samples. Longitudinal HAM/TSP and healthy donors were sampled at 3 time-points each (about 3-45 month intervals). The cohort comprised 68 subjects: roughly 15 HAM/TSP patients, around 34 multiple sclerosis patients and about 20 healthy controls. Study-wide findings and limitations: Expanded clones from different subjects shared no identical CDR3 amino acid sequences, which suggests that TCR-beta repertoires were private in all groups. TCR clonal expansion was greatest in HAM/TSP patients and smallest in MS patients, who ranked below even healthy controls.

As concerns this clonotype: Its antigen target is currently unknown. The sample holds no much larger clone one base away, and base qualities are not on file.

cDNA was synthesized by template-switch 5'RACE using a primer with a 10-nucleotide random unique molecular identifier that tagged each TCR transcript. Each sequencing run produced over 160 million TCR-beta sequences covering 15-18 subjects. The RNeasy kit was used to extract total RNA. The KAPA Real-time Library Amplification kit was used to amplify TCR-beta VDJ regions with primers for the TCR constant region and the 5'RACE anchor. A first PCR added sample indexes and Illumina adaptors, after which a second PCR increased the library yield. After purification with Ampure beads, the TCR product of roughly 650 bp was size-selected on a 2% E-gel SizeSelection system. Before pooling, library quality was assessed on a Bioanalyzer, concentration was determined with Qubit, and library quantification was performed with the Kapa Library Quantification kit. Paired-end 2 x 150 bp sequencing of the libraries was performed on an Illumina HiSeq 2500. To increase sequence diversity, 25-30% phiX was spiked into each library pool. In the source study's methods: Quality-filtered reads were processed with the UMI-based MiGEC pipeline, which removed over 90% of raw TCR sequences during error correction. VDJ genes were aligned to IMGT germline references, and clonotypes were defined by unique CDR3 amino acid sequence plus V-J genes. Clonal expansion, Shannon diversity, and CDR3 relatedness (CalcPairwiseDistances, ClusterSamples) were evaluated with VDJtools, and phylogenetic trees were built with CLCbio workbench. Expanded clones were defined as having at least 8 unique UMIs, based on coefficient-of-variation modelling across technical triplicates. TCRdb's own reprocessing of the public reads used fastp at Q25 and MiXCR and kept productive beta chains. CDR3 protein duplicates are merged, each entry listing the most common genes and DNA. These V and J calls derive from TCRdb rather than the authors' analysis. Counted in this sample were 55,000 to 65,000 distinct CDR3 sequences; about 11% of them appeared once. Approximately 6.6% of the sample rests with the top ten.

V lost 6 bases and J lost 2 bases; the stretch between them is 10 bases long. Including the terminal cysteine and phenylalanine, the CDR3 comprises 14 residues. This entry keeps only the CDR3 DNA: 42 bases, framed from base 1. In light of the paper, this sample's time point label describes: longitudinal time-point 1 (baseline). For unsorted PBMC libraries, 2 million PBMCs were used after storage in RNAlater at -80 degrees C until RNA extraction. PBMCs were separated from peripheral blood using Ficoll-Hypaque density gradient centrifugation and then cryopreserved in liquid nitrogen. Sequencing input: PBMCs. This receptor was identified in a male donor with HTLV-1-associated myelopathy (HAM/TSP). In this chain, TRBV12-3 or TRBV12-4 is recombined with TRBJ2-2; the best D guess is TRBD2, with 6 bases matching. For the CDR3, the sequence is CASSPGTNTGELFF. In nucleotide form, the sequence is TGTGCCAGCAGCCCCGGGACTAACACCGGGGAGCTGTTTTTT.